This paragraph reports one T cell receptor beta chain. Antigen specificity is unknown. The junction does not match germline at one end; this may be a read error. TCRdb re-derived calls from the RT-PCR reads in MiXCR, one entry per CDR3 protein. The table has 250,000 to 350,000 distinct CDR3 sequences, around 22% seen once. The data were taken from a study of response to subunit inactivated influenza vaccine. Findings and limits, study-wide: Authors suggested each seasonal flu vaccination may recruit only limited numbers of new T cells.

The CDR3 length is 15 residues. Germline CDR1 reads LGHNA; CDR2 reads YSLEER. The chain carries TRBV4-3 and TRBJ2-7; D call uncertain. The sample was PBMCs from blood, taken approximately 20 months after vaccination. The clonotype originates from a man in his fifties or sixties who received an inactivated influenza vaccine. The CDR3 protein is CASSQAWRSSFEQYF. The CDR3 DNA follows: TGCGCCAGCAGCCAGGCGTGGCGAAGCTCCTTCGAGCAGTACTTC.